The entry below describes one TCR beta chain. The data belong to a study of blood T cells in healthy people across ages. Donation came from healthy Caucasian individuals in Russia who were aged 6 to 90. Next came a second PCR, run for about 6 to 12 cycles, which used a sample-barcoded 5' primer along with a J-beta primer mix. Using its own MiXCR run on the 5' RACE reads, TCRdb lists one record per CDR3 protein. This table holds about 1 million distinct CDR3 sequences, around 45% found once. Sequenced: blood. The receptor was isolated from a woman aged 60 to 75 in good health.

The CDR3 DNA sequence: TGTGCCAGCAGTGTAAAGACCGGAGCCTACACCGGGGAGCTGTTTTTT. Its protein product is CASSVKTGAYTGELFF. The chain employs TRBV6-1 and TRBJ2-2; no firm D call. Germline V gene lookup returns CDR1 MNHNS and CDR2 SASEGT. This CDR3 has 16 amino acids. Trimming took 4 bases from V and 3 from J, leaving 15 bases between them.